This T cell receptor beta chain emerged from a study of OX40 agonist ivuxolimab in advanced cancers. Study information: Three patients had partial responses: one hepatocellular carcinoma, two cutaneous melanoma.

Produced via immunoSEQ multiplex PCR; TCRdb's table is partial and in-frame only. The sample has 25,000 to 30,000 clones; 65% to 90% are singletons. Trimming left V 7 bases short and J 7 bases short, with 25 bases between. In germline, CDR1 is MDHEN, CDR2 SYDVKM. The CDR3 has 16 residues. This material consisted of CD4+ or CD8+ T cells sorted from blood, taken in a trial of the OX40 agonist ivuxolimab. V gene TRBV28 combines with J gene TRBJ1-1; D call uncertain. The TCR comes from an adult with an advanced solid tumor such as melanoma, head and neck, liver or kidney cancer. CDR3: CASTHRTDRDTREAFF. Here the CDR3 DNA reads TGTGCCAGCACCCACCGCACCGATAGAGATACCCGTGAAGCTTTCTTT.